This T cell receptor (beta chain) came from a study of T-cell memory formation after mild COVID-19 (dated by TCRdb to the early 2020s). Regarding the study in general: TCR sequence clusters from the two donors were largely donor specific. Longitudinal TCRalpha and TCRbeta repertoire sequencing tracked T-cell clones expanding and contracting after mild COVID-19 in a couple of donors. Two young, previously healthy adult volunteers made up the cohort, one male and one female. Beyond this particular receptor, the publication reports: Clones contracting from day 15 to 85 had balanced CD4/CD8 phenotypes, while a second wave expanding from day 15 to 37 was biased towards CD4+. Contracting CD4+ clones appeared mostly in the CM and EM memory subsets, whereas CD8+ clones were enriched in EMRA. The second-wave clones that peaked on day 37 were not confirmed to be SARS-CoV-2 specific. Some responding clones were found in pre-infection memory, which suggests that pre-existing cross-reactive memory T cells took part in the SARS-CoV-2 response. Only two mild cases were covered in the study, and larger cohorts including severe cases with pre-infection samples were considered necessary.

The sequencer listed for this sample is Illumina NovaSeq 6000. cDNA libraries for TCRalpha and TCRbeta were prepared by 5'RACE using constant-segment primers, with sample barcodes and unique molecular identifiers added. RNA was extracted from every sample with Trizol reagent. The libraries were amplified in two PCR steps, and the second step added a second sample barcode and Illumina TruSeq adapters. Libraries were sequenced on an Illumina NovaSeq with 2 x 150 bp paired-end reads. Processing in the source paper ran as follows. Demultiplexing of reads and collapsing into UMI-guided consensus sequences were performed with migec v1.2.7. Using mixcr v2.1.11, the UMI consensuses were aligned to TRA and TRB V and J templates and assembled into clonotypes. A clonotype was counted as expanded or contracted only if both edgeR and NoisET called the change significant, with noise models trained on biological replicates. For edgeR calls, a false discovery rate-adjusted p below 0.01 and a log2 fold-change threshold of 1 were applied. As an exploratory analysis of dynamics, PCA with hierarchical clustering was applied to max-normalized trajectories of the 1000 most abundant clonotypes. The CD4 or CD8 phenotype of responding clones was assigned using the separately sequenced CD4+ and CD8+ repertoires. TCRdb's own reprocessing of the public reads used fastp at Q25 and MiXCR and kept productive beta chains. Rows are combined by CDR3 protein, so each entry shows the most common genes and DNA. TCRdb, not the authors, supplied the V and J calls. Across this sample there are 90,000 to 120,000 distinct CDR3 sequences, with 8.5% to 14% seen only once. The ten largest clones add up to about two fifths of the sample.

Ficoll-Paque density gradient centrifugation was the method used to isolate PBMCs. This clonotype was detected only a few times. This clone's antigen is unknown. It has no much larger one-base neighbor in the sample; base qualities were not kept. Here V drops 3 bases and J drops 1 base, and the junction holds 2 bases not matched to any gene. The CDR3, cysteine through phenylalanine, is 14 amino acids long. The read is trimmed to its CDR3 DNA, 42 bases read in frame from base 1. The germline V gene (reference sequence) supplies CDR1 LNHDA and CDR2 SQIVND. The sequenced sample was PBMCs or a T cell subset sorted from them (not recorded which). Rearrangement joined TRBV19 to TRBJ1-1, and 7 junctional nucleotides match TRBD1. The clonotype was recovered from a man younger than 35 who had mild COVID-19 (a few samples of this study predate the infection). The sample titles of this study are shuffled in the database, so cell type and time point are left out; the donor was told from shared clones. Here the CDR3 is given as CASSMGTENTEAFF. The DNA is as follows: TGTGCCAGTAGTATGGGGACAGAGAACACTGAAGCTTTCTTT.